This record covers a single T cell receptor beta chain. Its antigen is undetermined. Just one base apart from a much larger clone, this may be a read error. CD8+CD57+ cell expansion had been shown by flow cytometry in patients chosen for sequencing. Patients were therapy-naive when their blood was sampled. The sample is drawn from a study of CD8+CD57+ T cells in acquired aplastic anemia. Across the study: CD4+ and CD8+ cells, once sorted, gave DNA averaging about 3.4 ug. Study outcomes and limitations: Sharing between patients and controls was observed for twenty-nine CD8+ CDR3 sequences. Levels of CD8+ Simpson's diversity were not significantly distinct in patients versus controls.

Between the trimmed V and J ends, which lost 4 bases and 1 base, there was a span of 14 bases. This CDR3 comprises 15 residues. Germline CDR1 and CDR2: SGHAT and FQNNGV. Both TCR beta VDJ combination and CDR3 sequence profiling were carried out. Genomic DNA was the template for this profiling. MiXCR, run by TCRdb on the reads, gives a single entry per CDR3 protein. Among some 170,000 distinct CDR3 sequences listed, roughly 48% were seen once. The sample was sorted CD4+, CD8+, or CD8+CD57+ T cells (not recorded which) from PBMCs. This clonotype originated in a human donor with aplastic anemia. The chain has TRBV11-2 and TRBJ2-7; maybe TRBD2 (5 bases). Here the CDR3 reads CASSSHQDSSYEQYF. CDR3 DNA: TGTGCCAGCAGCTCCCACCAGGACTCTTCCTACGAGCAGTACTTC. The whole variable domain, filled in from reference TRBV11-2 and TRBJ2-7, reads EAGVAQSPRYKIIEKRQSVAFWCNPISGHATLYWYQQILGQGPKLLIQFQNNGVVDDSQLPKDRFSAERLKGVDSTLKIQPAKLEDSAVYLCASSSHQDSSYEQYFGPGTRLTVT.